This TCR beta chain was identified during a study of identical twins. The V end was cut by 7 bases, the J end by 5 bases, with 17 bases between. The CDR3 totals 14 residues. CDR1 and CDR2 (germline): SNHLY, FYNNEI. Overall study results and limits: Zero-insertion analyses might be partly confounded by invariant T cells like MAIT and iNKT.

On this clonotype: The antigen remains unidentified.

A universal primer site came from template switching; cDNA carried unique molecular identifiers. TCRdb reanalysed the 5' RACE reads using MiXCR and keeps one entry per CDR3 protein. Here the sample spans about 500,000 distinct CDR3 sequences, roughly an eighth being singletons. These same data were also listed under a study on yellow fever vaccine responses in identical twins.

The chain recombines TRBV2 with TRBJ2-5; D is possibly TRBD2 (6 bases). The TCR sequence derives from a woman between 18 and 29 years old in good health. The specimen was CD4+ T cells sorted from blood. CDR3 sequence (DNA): TGTGCCAGCACGTTCGCGGGAATATCGGAGACCCAGTACTTC. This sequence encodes CASTFAGISETQYF.